This TCR beta chain emerged from a study of blood T cell repertoires in COVID-19. Study context: In each case, the material was cDNA or gDNA derived from T cells, B-cell-depleted T cells, or PBMCs.

The cohort comprised adults aged roughly 18 to 95 years residing in about two dozen US areas. Clinical history reported by participants formed the basis on which cohorts were assigned. Study processing details: Nucleated cell number was recorded as an estimate derived from reference gene primer amplification. Measured with immunoSEQ multiplex PCR; TCRdb has only the in-frame clones, and not every one. The V and J calls and clone size are taken from that table; D and trimming were inferred from the DNA. This table has 300,000 to 400,000 clones, about 85% appearing once. The CDR3 runs to 16 residues. In germline, CDR1 is MGHRA, CDR2 YSYEKL. Trimming took off 0 bases at V and 2 bases at J, with 11 bases between the two ends.

The sample was PBMCs or T cells enriched from blood (not recorded which). This chain uses TRBV4-1 with TRBJ2-4; possibly TRBD1 for D (5 bases). This TCR was recovered from a woman in her 30s who had been exposed to COVID-19. CDR3 residues: CASSQEGVTPKNIQYF. In DNA form, the CDR3 reads TGCGCCAGCAGCCAAGAAGGGGTAACCCCCAAAAACATTCAGTACTTC.